These 6 T cell receptor beta chains were all obtained from the same sample, sequenced in a study of T cell repertoires in cytomegalovirus infection. TCRdb reanalysed the reads using MiXCR and keeps one entry per CDR3 protein. The sample lists around 490,000 distinct CDR3 sequences, less than 30% occurring once. The material sequenced was PBMCs. These receptors were obtained from a human donor in good health (CMV status not recorded). Some clones in this sample may be carry-over from other donors' samples.

This clonotype came up a few times. This chain joins TRBV11-2 and TRBJ1-2, with a tentative D call TRBD1 (6 bases). The CDR3 spans 21 residues. V was cut by 5 bases and J by 4 bases, with 35 bases left in between. Germline assignment: CDR1 SGHAT and CDR2 FQNNGV. In nucleotides, the CDR3 is TGTGCCAGCAGCCTAGGGGCTCTTAGGGAGACAGGTGCCTCCCGGGCCTATGGCTACACCTTC. The encoded protein is CASSLGALRETGASRAYGYTF.

This chain links TRBV7-3 with TRBJ2-2; 9 bases fit TRBD1. Unmatched junction bases numbered 13, after V lost 5 bases and J lost 6 bases. Germline CDR1 reads SGHTA; CDR2 reads FQGTGA. This CDR3 comprises 17 residues. The CDR3, as DNA: TGTGCCAGCAGCCCTAGACAGGGGGAATATTCGGCCGGGGAGCTGTTTTTT. It encodes CASSPRQGEYSAGELFF.

This clonotype was seen only a few times. V gene TRBV7-8 combines with J gene TRBJ1-6; D perhaps matches TRBD1 (5 bases). CDR3 length: 16 residues. The V end was cut by 3 bases, the J end by 0 bases, with 9 bases between. Germline values: CDR1 SGHVS, CDR2 FQNEAQ. CDR3 sequence: CASSLGRSSYNSPLHF. CDR3 nucleotides: TGTGCCAGCAGCTTGGGACGGAGCTCCTATAATTCACCCCTCCACTTT.

This clonotype appeared a single time. The chain carries TRBV28 and TRBJ2-1; TRBD2 agrees at 9 bases. V dropped 3 bases and J dropped 2; count of bases not matched to a gene: 5. The germline CDR1 and CDR2 sequences are MDHEN and SYDVKM. The CDR3 spans 16 residues. The chain's CDR3 is CASSFWASGTYNEQFF. The CDR3 nucleotides are TGTGCCAGCAGTTTCTGGGCTAGCGGGACCTACAATGAGCAGTTCTTC. Full variable domain (rest looked up from reference TRBV28 and TRBJ2-1): DVKVTQSSRYLVKRTGEKVFLECVQDMDHENMFWYRQDPGLGLRLIYFSYDVKMKEKGDIPEGYSVSREKKERFSLILESASTNQTSMYLCASSFWASGTYNEQFFGPGTRLTVL.

In this sample, this clonotype turned up a few times. This chain uses TRBV10-3 with TRBJ2-6; no reliable D call. Germline CDR1 reads ENHRY; CDR2 reads SYGVKD. Trimming shortened V by 6 bases and J by 3 bases, and 6 bases separated the two germline ends. The CDR3 consists of 13 residues. CDR3 in amino acids: CAIRRDGANVLTF. CDR3 in DNA: TGTGCCATCAGAAGAGATGGGGCCAACGTCCTGACTTTC.

The chain combines TRBV7-6 with TRBJ1-2, with 7 bases lining up with TRBD1. The CDR3 runs 14 residues. The germline V gene has CDR1 SGHVS and CDR2 FNYEAQ. After removal of 7 bases from V and 3 bases from J, the junction contained 8 bases not matched to a gene. DNA of the CDR3: TGTGCCAGCACCCCGTCAGGGGGTGACTATGGCTACACCTTC. It specifies CASTPSGGDYGYTF. Full variable domain (rest looked up from reference TRBV7-6 and TRBJ1-2): GAGVSQSPRYKVTKRGQDVALRCDPISGHVSLYWYRQALGQGPEFLTYFNYEAQQDKSGLPNDRFSAERPEGSISTLTIQRTEQRDSAMYRCASTPSGGDYGYTFGSGTRLTVV.